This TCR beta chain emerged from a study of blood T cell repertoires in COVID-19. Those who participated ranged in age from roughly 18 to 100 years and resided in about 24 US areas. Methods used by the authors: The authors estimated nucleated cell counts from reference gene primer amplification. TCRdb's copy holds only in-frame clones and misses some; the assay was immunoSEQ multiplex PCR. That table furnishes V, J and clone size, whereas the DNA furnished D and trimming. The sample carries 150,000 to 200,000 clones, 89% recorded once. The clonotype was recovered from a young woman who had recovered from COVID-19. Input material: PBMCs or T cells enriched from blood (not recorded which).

The CDR3 nucleotides read TGTGCCAGCAGTTCTACCGACAGGACTAGCGCTGGCTACACCTTC. Translation: CASSSTDRTSAGYTF. The J gene is TRBJ1-2, the V gene TRBV7-9; D perhaps matches TRBD1 (6 bases). Trimming pared 6 bases from V and 7 bases from J, leaving 21 bases between. CDR1 and CDR2 (germline): SEHNR, FQNEAQ (reference sequence). The CDR3 spans 15 residues.